Each of the 15 T cell receptor beta chains below was sequenced from the same sample in a study of blood T cells in healthy people across ages (dated by TCRdb to about 2015). Library construction relied on 5' RACE. Sequencing relied on an Illumina HiSeq 2500. A second PCR of roughly 6 to 11 cycles was run with a J-beta primer mix and a sample-barcoded 5' primer. TCRdb applied fastp at Q25 and MiXCR to the public reads, then kept only in-frame beta chains. Rows merge per CDR3 protein into single entries with the most common DNA and genes. The sample table contains a few hundred thousand distinct CDR3 sequences; only one count was recorded for about 52% of them. The ten biggest clones cover 51% of the sample. The sequencing sample was made of blood. The receptors stem from a man between 60 and 70 years old in good health.

This chain connects TRBV24-1 to TRBJ2-5; 7 bases agree with TRBD1. Losses at the gene ends were 6 bases for V and 11 bases for J; bases not matched to a gene: 11. The V gene's germline CDR1 is KGHDR and CDR2 SFDVKD. CDR3 length equals 13 residues. DNA of the CDR3: TGTGCCACCAGTCAACAGGGGTACCATGAGCAGTACTTC. As protein: CATSQQGYHEQYF.

This chain joins TRBV5-6 and TRBJ2-7, with a tentative D call TRBD2 (5 bases). The germline V gene encodes CDR1 SGHDT and CDR2 YYEEEE. Between the trimmed V and J ends, which lost 2 bases and 2 bases, there was a span of 14 bases. The length of the CDR3 is 15 residues. In DNA, the CDR3 is TGTGCCAGCAGCTTACTAAACTTCGGGGCCTACGAGCAGTACTTC. Amino acids: CASSLLNFGAYEQYF.

This sequence joins TRBV5-1 and TRBJ2-1, with D perhaps TRBD1 (6 bases). In germline, CDR1 is SGHRS, CDR2 YFSETQ. The CDR3 covers 17 residues. V was pared by 3 bases and J by 0 bases, with 16 bases between. The CDR3 DNA is TGCGCCAGCAGCTCACAACCACAGGGTAGCTCCTACAATGAGCAGTTCTTC. Translating it yields CASSSQPQGSSYNEQFF.

V is TRBV7-2 and J is TRBJ2-5; D gene unclear. The end of the DNA is better explained by TRBJ2-7, so the J call may be wrong. Germline V gives CDR1 SGHTA, CDR2 FQGNSA. This CDR3 spans 17 amino acids. CDR3 region: CASSFASPRMGTYEQYF. The CDR3 nucleotides are TGTGCCAGCAGCTTCGCCTCCCCAAGGATGGGTACTTACGAGCAGTACTTC.

This clonotype was counted a single time. This chain uses TRBV5-1 with TRBJ1-1, with 8 bases that match TRBD1. The V and J ends lost 0 bases and 4 bases, in that order; junction bases with no gene match: 2. Germline V lookup: CDR1 SGHRS, CDR2 YFSETQ. The CDR3 covers 14 residues. The CDR3 spells CASSLGTGSTEAFF. Here the CDR3 DNA reads TGCGCCAGCAGCTTGGGGACAGGGTCCACTGAAGCTTTCTTT. The whole variable domain, filled in from reference TRBV5-1 and TRBJ1-1, reads KAGVTQTPRYLIKTRGQQVTLSCSPISGHRSVSWYQQTPGQGLQFLFEYFSETQRNKGNFPGRFSGRQFSNSRSEMNVSTLELGDSALYLCASSLGTGSTEAFFGQGTRLTVV.

This clonotype was recorded at least ten times. The rearrangement joins TRBV4-3 to TRBJ2-3, with a tentative D call TRBD1 (6 bases). This CDR3 is 15 amino acids long. Germline CDR1 is LGHNA and CDR2 is YSLEER. V was cut by 0 bases and J by 6 bases, with 13 bases left in between. The CDR3 region is CASSQENRVWDTQYF. CDR3 nucleotides: TGCGCCAGCAGCCAAGAAAACAGGGTATGGGATACGCAGTATTTT.

The chain uses TRBV25-1 and TRBJ1-6; D might be TRBD1 (5 bases). The germline V gene has CDR1 MGHDK and CDR2 SYGVNS. Trimming stripped 6 bases from V and 4 bases from J, with 13 bases between. The CDR3 spans 15 residues. CDR3 sequence (DNA): TGTGCCAGCAGGCCCGGGGCCGCGTATAATTCACCCCTCCACTTT. Its protein is CASRPGAAYNSPLHF.

In DNA form, the CDR3 reads TGCGCCAGCGCGGCCGGGAGAAATTCACCCCTCCACTTT. Its translation: CASAAGRNSPLHF. The rearrangement uses TRBV5-1 and TRBJ1-6, with D hard to call. Germline V CDR1 and CDR2: SGHRS, YFSETQ. The length of the CDR3 is 13 residues. V was shortened by 7 bases and J by 7 bases, with 12 bases between the two germline ends.

The chain combines TRBV7-6 with TRBJ2-5, with D possibly matching TRBD1 (6 bases). CDR1 SGHVS and CDR2 FNYEAQ come from the germline V gene. The CDR3 loop spans 15 amino acids. V lost 5 bases to trimming and J lost 2 bases, with 15 bases between them. For the CDR3, the DNA is TGTGCCAGCAGCCTTCCTTACAGGGCTCAAGAGACCCAGTACTTC. This codes for CASSLPYRAQETQYF.

The gene calls are TRBV12-3 or TRBV12-4 and TRBJ1-2; D gene uncertain. The germline V and J ends were trimmed by 2 bases and 6 bases, with 16 bases remaining between them. This CDR3 contains 15 residues. The CDR3 loop reads CASSLNGRSGDGYTF. The CDR3, as DNA: TGTGCCAGCAGTTTAAATGGACGATCTGGGGATGGCTACACCTTC.

Here the CDR3 DNA reads TGTGCCAGCAGCGAGGCAGCCGGTACACCCCTCCACTTT. The encoded protein is CASSEAAGTPLHF. V and J are TRBV9 and TRBJ1-6; D remains ambiguous. Germline loops: CDR1 SGDLS, CDR2 YYNGEE. The CDR3 extends over 13 amino acids. Trimming took off 3 bases at V and 11 bases at J, with 12 bases between the two ends. Drawing the rest from reference TRBV9 and TRBJ1-6, the complete variable domain is DSGVTQTPKHLITATGQRVTLRCSPRSGDLSVYWYQQSLDQGLQFLIQYYNGEERAKGNILERFSAQQFPDLHSELNLSSLELGDSALYFCASSEAAGTPLHFGNGTRLTVT.

On this clonotype itself: At one boundary the junction diverges from the germline segment, which might be a read error. Here the CDR3 reads CASSPTGAPSNEQYF. The CDR3 nucleotides read TGTGCCAGCAGTCCGACAGGGGCCCCCTCCAACGAGCAGTACTTC. This chain connects TRBV6-2 or TRBV6-3 to TRBJ2-4; 8 bases agree with TRBD1. Gene TRBJ2-7 matches the end of the DNA better, so the J call may be wrong. The CDR3 has 15 amino acids. Germline V gene lookup returns CDR1 MNHEY and CDR2 SVGEGT.

The chain combines TRBV12-3 or TRBV12-4 with TRBJ2-1; 9 bases fit TRBD2. After removal of 3 bases from V and 7 bases from J, the junction contained 7 bases not matched to a gene. This CDR3 is built from 15 residues. CDR3: CASSFLSSGKNEQFF. The CDR3 coding sequence is TGTGCCAGCAGTTTTTTATCTAGCGGGAAGAATGAGCAGTTCTTC.

The gene calls are TRBV6-4 and TRBJ1-4; no firm D call. CDR1 MRHNA and CDR2 SNTAGT come from the germline V gene. V dropped 10 bases and J dropped 4 bases, with 13 bases sitting between them. The CDR3 length is 13 residues. The CDR3 sequence is CATRPGYNEKLFF. CDR3 coding DNA: TGTGCCACCCGCCCCGGGTATAATGAAAAACTGTTTTTT.

The genes are TRBV4-1 and TRBJ2-7; 9 bases agree with TRBD2. V was pared by 0 bases and J by 6 bases, with 6 bases of the junction left unmatched. Germline CDR1 reads MGHRA; CDR2 reads YSYEKL. The CDR3 is 15 residues long. The DNA of the CDR3 is TGCGCCAGCAGCCAAGATGCGGGAGGGCTAAGCGAGCAGTACTTC. It translates to CASSQDAGGLSEQYF.